This T cell receptor beta chain was found in a study of T cells in Graves' hyperthyroidism and ophthalmopathy. Germline-derived CDR1 and CDR2 are MNHNS and SASEGT. The V gene end was trimmed by 0 bases and the J gene end by 7 bases; junction bases not matched to a gene: 11. CDR3 size: 17 residues. The CDR3 regions of TCR beta were amplified from RNA transcripts. TCR CDR3 regions were first amplified by RT-PCR with HTBI primers. TCRdb used MiXCR to reprocess the multiplex PCR reads, holding one entry per CDR3 protein. The table records about 130,000 distinct CDR3 sequences, around 20% of them present only once. Findings and caveats of the study: Blood also carried most thyroid clonotypes expanded above 0.001.

Each diagnosis was grounded in clinical symptoms, serum thyroxine and TRAb, thyroid ultrasound, and orbital computed tomography. PBMCs were sourced from roughly 10 ml fresh peripheral blood. This clonotype was seen repeatedly, ten times or more. Its antigen is unidentified. Sequenced: blood. The receptor's source is a woman aged 50 to 60 with Graves' hyperthyroidism that later progressed to Graves' ophthalmopathy. The J gene is TRBJ2-7, the V gene TRBV6-1; TRBD2 matches 11 bases. The CDR3 DNA reads TGTGCCAGCAGTGAAGCTCTAGCGGGAGGCCCCAAGGCAGAGCAGTACTTC. Protein sequence: CASSEALAGGPKAEQYF.